This T cell receptor (beta chain) was sequenced for a study of blood T cell repertoires in COVID-19. The protocol was immunoSEQ multiplex PCR, while the TCRdb copy is restricted to in-frame clones and leaves out a portion. In the table there are over 250,000 clones, 86% of which are singletons. V was cut by 4 bases and J by 8 bases, with 27 bases left in between. The CDR3 is made up of 17 amino acids. Germline-derived CDR1 and CDR2 are SGHDT and YYEEEE. This TCR was recovered from an older woman with COVID-19, enrolled during active disease. Input material: peripheral blood. This chain connects TRBV5-6 to TRBJ1-2, with TRBD1 as a possible D gene (5 bases). The CDR3 spells CASSLLAFSRALRGYTF. The DNA of the CDR3 is TGTGCCAGCAGCCTCTTAGCTTTTTCCAGGGCACTGCGGGGCTACACCTTC.